This record concerns one T cell receptor beta chain sequence. This sample is part of a study of blood T cell repertoires in COVID-19. Across the whole study: Acute and convalescent COVID-19 samples came from the United States, Italy and Spain. Nucleic acid was either cDNA or gDNA, and it came from T cells, B-cell-depleted T cells, or PBMCs.

Authors' data handling: How many nucleated cells were present was estimated from reference gene primer amplification. TCRdb's table, derived via immunoSEQ multiplex PCR, lists solely in-frame clones and lacks some. D and trimming were read from the DNA, whereas the V and J calls and clone size are those reported in that table. The repertoire includes about 530,000 clones, 70% to 90% of them detected once, and roughly 8.3% sits in the top ten. Germline trimming cut 8 bases from V and 7 bases from J; bases unmatched to any gene: 13. Germline V gene sequence: CDR1 SNHLY, CDR2 FYNNEI. The CDR3 is 16 amino acids. It was during active infection that Seattle patients were enrolled and then longitudinally followed.

The sequence was obtained from a woman between 45 and 65 years old with COVID-19, enrolled during active disease. Sequenced: peripheral blood. The chain recombines TRBV2 with TRBJ1-5; 11 nucleotides match TRBD1. CDR3 in amino acids: CASPLRDRGRGQPQHF. The CDR3 nucleotides are TGTGCCAGCCCATTGAGGGACAGGGGGAGGGGACAGCCCCAGCATTTT.